A selection of T cell receptor beta chains follows, all from one sample in a study of T cell responses to AZD1222 COVID-19 vaccine. TCRdb's copy holds only in-frame clones and misses some; the assay was immunoSEQ multiplex PCR. Counted here are 100,000 to 120,000 clones, 80% to 90% occurring once; the ten biggest clones make up 35% to 45%. Sequenced here: peripheral blood, sampled 28 days after the second AZD1222 dose. Receptors were obtained from an adult who received the AZD1222 COVID-19 vaccine. Each CDR3 is given with its conserved first and last residue. The D gene is left open where the match is weak. Clone size is given for some rows only: seen once, a few or many times, or a class if the clone is expanded.

v_gene	d_gene	j_gene	abundance	CDR3nt	CDR3aa
TRBV14	.	TRBJ1-3	.	TGTGCCAGCAGTAGCCAGAGCTCTGGAAACACCATATATTTT	CASSSQSSGNTIYF
TRBV10-1	.	TRBJ2-3	.	TGCGCCAGCAGTTACCCGGGGACAGATACGCAGTATTTT	CASSYPGTDTQYF
TRBV2	.	TRBJ1-2	.	TGTGCCAGCAGAACAGGGATGTCCCTTTACACCTTC	CASRTGMSLYTF
TRBV9	.	TRBJ2-7	.	TGTGCCAGCAGCCCCTCAGCTCTCTACGAGCAGTACTTC	CASSPSALYEQYF
TRBV27	.	TRBJ2-2	.	TGTGCCAGCAGTTTAGAGAGCGTCCCGAGGGGGGAGCTGTTTTTT	CASSLESVPRGELFF
TRBV30	.	TRBJ1-1	.	TGTGCCCATGGACGGGGGAACACTGAAGCTTTCTTT	CAHGRGNTEAFF
TRBV2	.	TRBJ1-4	.	TGTGCCAGCAGTGAAGTTCATTCGGGTAATGAAAAACTGTTTTTT	CASSEVHSGNEKLFF
TRBV7-2	TRBD1	TRBJ1-5	.	TGTGCCAGCAGCAAGGACAGGGGCCAGCCCCAGCATTTT	CASSKDRGQPQHF
TRBV25-1	.	TRBJ1-2	.	TGTGCCAGCAGTGTGGGACTGAAAAACTATGGCTACACCTTC	CASSVGLKNYGYTF
TRBV28	.	TRBJ1-3	.	TGTGCCAGCAGTTCTCCTTTGGTCTCCCCCTCTGGAAACACCATATATTTT	CASSSPLVSPSGNTIYF
TRBV19	.	TRBJ1-5	.	TGTGCCAGTAGCAATAACAGGGACGTGCAGCCCCAGCATTTT	CASSNNRDVQPQHF
TRBV27	.	TRBJ1-2	.	TGTGCCAGCAGTTTATCGCCCCGGGAGGGGGGCGTCTATGGCTACACCTTC	CASSLSPREGGVYGYTF
TRBV24-1	.	TRBJ1-2	.	TGTGCCACCAGTGATTTGCCATCCGGCGGCTACACCTTC	CATSDLPSGGYTF
TRBV18	.	TRBJ2-5	.	TGTGCCAGCTCACCTCTGATGGGTTCCTTGGAGACCCAGTACTTC	CASSPLMGSLETQYF
TRBV7-8	.	TRBJ1-2	.	TGTGCCAGCAGCTTAGGGGGGGCAGCCGGAGGCTATGGCTACACCTTC	CASSLGGAAGGYGYTF
TRBV18	.	TRBJ1-5	.	TGTGCCAGCTCACCCCAGGATAGTCAGCCCCAGCATTTT	CASSPQDSQPQHF
TRBV11-2	.	TRBJ1-1	few	TGTGCCAGCAGCTTAGCGGGCACTGAAGCTTTCTTT	CASSLAGTEAFF
TRBV19	.	TRBJ2-7	.	TGTGCCAGCTCTCTAGGCAGGTCCTACGAGCAGTACTTC	CASSLGRSYEQYF
TRBV5-5	.	TRBJ2-5	.	TGTGCCAGCAGCTCCTGGGTGAGCCAAGAGACCCAGTACTTC	CASSSWVSQETQYF
TRBV6-5	.	TRBJ2-3	.	TGTGCCAGCAGGCGCGATCTGACGGAGCAAGATACGCAGTATTTT	CASRRDLTEQDTQYF
TRBV18	.	TRBJ2-7	.	TGTGCCAGCTCACCGGCGGTGATTTCCTACGAGCAGTACTTC	CASSPAVISYEQYF
TRBV4-1	TRBD1	TRBJ2-6	once	TGCGCCAGCAGCGGGGACAGGGGAGTTGGGGCCAACGTCCTGACTTTC	CASSGDRGVGANVLTF
TRBV27	.	TRBJ2-2	.	TGTGCCAGCAGTGCTAACACCGGGGAGCTGTTTTTT	CASSANTGELFF
TRBV6-5	.	TRBJ1-1	.	TGTGCCAGCAGTTACCGATCCGGGGCGAACTCTGAAGCTTTCTTT	CASSYRSGANSEAFF
TRBV27	TRBD1	TRBJ1-5	.	TGTGCCAGCAGTGACAGGGGCCCTAATAGCAATCAGCCCCAGCATTTT	CASSDRGPNSNQPQHF
TRBV5-1	TRBD1	TRBJ1-2	.	TGCGCCAGCAGCCCCGAAATGACAGGGGGCTCGGGTGGCTACACCTTC	CASSPEMTGGSGGYTF
TRBV6-5	.	TRBJ1-6	.	TGTGCCAGCAGTTACTCGAGTATCCCCGAACCCCTCCACTTT	CASSYSSIPEPLHF